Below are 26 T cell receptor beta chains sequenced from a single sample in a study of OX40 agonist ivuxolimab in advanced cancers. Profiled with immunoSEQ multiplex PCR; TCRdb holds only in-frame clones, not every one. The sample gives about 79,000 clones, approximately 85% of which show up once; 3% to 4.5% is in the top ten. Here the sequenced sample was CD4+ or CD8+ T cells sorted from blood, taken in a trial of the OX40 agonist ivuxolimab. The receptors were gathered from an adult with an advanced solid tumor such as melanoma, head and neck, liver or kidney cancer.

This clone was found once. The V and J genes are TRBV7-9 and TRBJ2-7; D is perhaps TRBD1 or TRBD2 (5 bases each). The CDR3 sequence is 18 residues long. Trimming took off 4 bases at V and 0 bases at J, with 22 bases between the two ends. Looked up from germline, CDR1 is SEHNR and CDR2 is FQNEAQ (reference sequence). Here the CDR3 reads CASSSPIWDAGSSYEQYF. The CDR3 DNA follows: TGTGCCAGCAGCTCGCCCATATGGGACGCGGGCAGCTCCTACGAGCAGTACTTC.

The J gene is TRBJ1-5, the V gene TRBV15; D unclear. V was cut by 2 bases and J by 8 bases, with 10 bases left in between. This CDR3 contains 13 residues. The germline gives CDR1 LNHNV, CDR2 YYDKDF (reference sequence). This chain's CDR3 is CATSRSISEPQHF. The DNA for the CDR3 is TGTGCCACCAGCAGATCTATTTCGGAGCCCCAGCATTTT.

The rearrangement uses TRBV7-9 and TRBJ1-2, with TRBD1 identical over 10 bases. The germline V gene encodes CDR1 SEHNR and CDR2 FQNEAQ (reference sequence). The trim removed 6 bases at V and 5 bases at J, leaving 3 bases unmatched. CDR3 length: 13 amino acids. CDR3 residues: CASRSDRGYGYTF. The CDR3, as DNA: TGTGCCAGCAGATCGGACAGGGGGTATGGCTACACCTTC. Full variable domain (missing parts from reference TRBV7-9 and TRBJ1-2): DTGVSQNPRHKITKRGQNVTFRCDPISEHNRLYWYRQTLGQGPEFLTYFQNEAQLEKSRLLSDRFSAERPKGSFSTLEIQRTEQGDSAMYLCASRSDRGYGYTFGSGTRLTVV.

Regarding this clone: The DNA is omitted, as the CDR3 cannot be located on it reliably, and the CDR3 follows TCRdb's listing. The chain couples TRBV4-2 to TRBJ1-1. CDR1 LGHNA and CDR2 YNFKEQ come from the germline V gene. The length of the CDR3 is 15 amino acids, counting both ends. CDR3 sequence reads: CASSQDLLRATEAFF.

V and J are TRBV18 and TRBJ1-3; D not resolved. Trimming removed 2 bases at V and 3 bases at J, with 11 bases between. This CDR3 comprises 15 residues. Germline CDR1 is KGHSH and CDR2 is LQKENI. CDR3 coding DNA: TGTGCCAGCTCACCAGGGTCGGCGGATGGAAACACCATATATTTT. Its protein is CASSPGSADGNTIYF.

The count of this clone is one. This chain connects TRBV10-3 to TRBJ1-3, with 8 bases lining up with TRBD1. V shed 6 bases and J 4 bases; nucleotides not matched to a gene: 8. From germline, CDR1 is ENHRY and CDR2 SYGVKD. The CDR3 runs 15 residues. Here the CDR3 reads CAIRLTGESGNTIYF. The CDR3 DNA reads TGTGCCATCAGACTGACAGGGGAAAGCGGAAACACCATATATTTT.

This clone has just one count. The CDR3 DNA follows: TGTGCCAGCAGTGAAGCTAGCTATTTCTACGAGCAGTACTTC. Its protein is CASSEASYFYEQYF. The gene calls are TRBV9 and TRBJ2-7; D perhaps matches TRBD2 (5 bases). This CDR3 has 14 amino acids. Germline assignment: CDR1 SGDLS and CDR2 YYNGEE. The germline V and J ends were trimmed by 5 bases and 3 bases, with 15 bases remaining between them.

CDR3 DNA: TGTGCCAGCAGCCGGACTAGCGGAAAAGAGACCCAGTACTTC. This encodes CASSRTSGKETQYF. This chain uses TRBV14 with TRBJ2-5; 10 nucleotides agree with TRBD2. V shed 4 bases, J shed 3 bases, and the junction held 2 bases outside the gene matches. CDR1 and CDR2 (germline): SGHDN, FVKESK. This CDR3 spans 14 amino acids.

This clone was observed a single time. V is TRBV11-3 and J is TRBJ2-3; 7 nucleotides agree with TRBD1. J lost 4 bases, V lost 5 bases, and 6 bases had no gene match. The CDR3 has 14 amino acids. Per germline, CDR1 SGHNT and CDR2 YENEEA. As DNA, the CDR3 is TGTGCCAGCAGCACGGGGCAGGGGGCAGATACGCAGTATTTT. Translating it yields CASSTGQGADTQYF. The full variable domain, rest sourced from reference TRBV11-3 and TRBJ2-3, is EAGVVQSPRYKIIEKKQPVAFWCNPISGHNTLYWYLQNLGQGPELLIRYENEEAVDDSQLPKDRFSAERLKGVDSTLKIQPAELGDSAVYLCASSTGQGADTQYFGPGTRLTVL.

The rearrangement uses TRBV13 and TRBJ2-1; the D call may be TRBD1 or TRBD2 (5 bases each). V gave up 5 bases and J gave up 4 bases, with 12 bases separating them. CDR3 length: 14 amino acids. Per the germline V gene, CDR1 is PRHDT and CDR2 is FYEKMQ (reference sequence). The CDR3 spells CASSGSWGYNEQFF. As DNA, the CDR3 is TGTGCCAGCAGCGGGAGTTGGGGGTACAATGAGCAGTTCTTC.

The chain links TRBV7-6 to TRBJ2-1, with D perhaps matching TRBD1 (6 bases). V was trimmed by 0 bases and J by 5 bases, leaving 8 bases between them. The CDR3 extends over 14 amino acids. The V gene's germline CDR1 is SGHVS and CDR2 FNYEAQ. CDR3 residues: CASSLADRNNEQFF. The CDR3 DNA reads TGTGCCAGCAGCTTAGCGGACAGAAACAATGAGCAGTTCTTC.

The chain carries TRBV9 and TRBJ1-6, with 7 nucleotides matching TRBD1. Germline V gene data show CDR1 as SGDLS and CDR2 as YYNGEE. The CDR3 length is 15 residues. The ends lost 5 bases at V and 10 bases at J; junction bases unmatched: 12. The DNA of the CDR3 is TGTGCCAGCAGTGATCCAAGGGACAGCCCCTCACCCCTCCACTTT. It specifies CASSDPRDSPSPLHF.

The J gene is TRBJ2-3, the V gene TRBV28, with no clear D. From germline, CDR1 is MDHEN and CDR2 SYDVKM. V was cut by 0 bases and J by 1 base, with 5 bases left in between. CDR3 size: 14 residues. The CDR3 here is CASSLWRGTDTQYF. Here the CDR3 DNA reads TGTGCCAGCAGTTTATGGCGCGGCACAGATACGCAGTATTTT.

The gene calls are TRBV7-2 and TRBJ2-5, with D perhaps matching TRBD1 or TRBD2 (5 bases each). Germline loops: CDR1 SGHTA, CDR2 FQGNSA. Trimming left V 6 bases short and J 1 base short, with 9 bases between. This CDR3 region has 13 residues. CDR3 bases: TGTGCCAGCAGTCCGGGGACCCAAGAGACCCAGTACTTC. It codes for CASSPGTQETQYF.

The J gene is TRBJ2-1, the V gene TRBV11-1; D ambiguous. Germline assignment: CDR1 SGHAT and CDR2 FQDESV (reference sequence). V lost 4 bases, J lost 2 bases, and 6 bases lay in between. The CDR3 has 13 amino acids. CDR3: CASSSSTYNEQFF. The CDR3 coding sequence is TGTGCCAGCAGCTCCTCTACCTACAATGAGCAGTTCTTC.

The CDR3 here is CAWTLSGSGSYEQYF. Here the CDR3 DNA reads TGTGCCTGGACCCTAAGCGGGAGCGGCTCCTACGAGCAGTACTTC. The V gene is TRBV30, the J gene TRBJ2-7, with 8 bases identical to TRBD2. Germline trimming cut 4 bases from V and 0 bases from J; bases unmatched to any gene: 8. The CDR3 has 15 amino acids. Germline-derived CDR1 and CDR2 are GTSNPN and SVGIG (reference sequence).

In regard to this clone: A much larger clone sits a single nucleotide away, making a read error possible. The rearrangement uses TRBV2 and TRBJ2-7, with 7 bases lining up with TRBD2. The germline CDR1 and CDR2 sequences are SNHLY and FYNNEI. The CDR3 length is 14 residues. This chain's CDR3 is CVSTPGGSYYEQYF. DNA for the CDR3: TGTGTCAGCACCCCGGGAGGCAGCTACTACGAGCAGTACTTC.

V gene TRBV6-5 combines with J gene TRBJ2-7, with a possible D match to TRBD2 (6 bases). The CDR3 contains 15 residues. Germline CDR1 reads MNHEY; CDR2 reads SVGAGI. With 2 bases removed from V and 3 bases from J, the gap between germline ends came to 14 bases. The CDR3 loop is CASSYGAGSSYEQYF. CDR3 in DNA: TGTGCCAGCAGTTACGGGGCCGGGAGTAGCTACGAGCAGTACTTC.

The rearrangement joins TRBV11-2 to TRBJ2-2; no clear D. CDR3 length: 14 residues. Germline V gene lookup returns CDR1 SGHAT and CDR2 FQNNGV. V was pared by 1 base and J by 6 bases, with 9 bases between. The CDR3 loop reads CASSLVGDAGELFF. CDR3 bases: TGTGCCAGCAGCTTAGTGGGTGATGCCGGGGAGCTGTTTTTT.

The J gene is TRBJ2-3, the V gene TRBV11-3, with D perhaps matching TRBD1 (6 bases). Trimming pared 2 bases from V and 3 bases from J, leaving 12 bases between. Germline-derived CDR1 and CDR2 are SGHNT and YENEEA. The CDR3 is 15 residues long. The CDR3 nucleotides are TGTGCCAGCAGCTTATCAGGCAGGGGAACAGATACGCAGTATTTT. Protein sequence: CASSLSGRGTDTQYF.

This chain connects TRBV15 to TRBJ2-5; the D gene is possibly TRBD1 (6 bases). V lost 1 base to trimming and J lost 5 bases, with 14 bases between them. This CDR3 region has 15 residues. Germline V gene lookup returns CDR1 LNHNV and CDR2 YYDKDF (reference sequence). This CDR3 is CATSRGRTGSETQYF. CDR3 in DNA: TGTGCCACCAGCAGAGGGAGAACAGGGTCGGAGACCCAGTACTTC. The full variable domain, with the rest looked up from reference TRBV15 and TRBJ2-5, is DAMVIQNPRYQVTQFGKPVTLSCSQTLNHNVMYWYQQKSSQAPKLLFHYYDKDFNNEADTPDNFQSRRPNTSFCFLDIRSPGLGDTAMYLCATSRGRTGSETQYFGPGTRLLVL.

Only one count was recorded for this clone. The CDR3 DNA sequence: TGTGCCAGCACCTATACCGGGGGTCCCTACAATGAGCAGTTCTTC. This sequence encodes CASTYTGGPYNEQFF. The J gene is TRBJ2-1, the V gene TRBV7-6; TRBD2 might be the D (6 bases). V lost 7 bases and J 2 bases, leaving 15 bases between the germline ends. Germline V gene lookup returns CDR1 SGHVS and CDR2 FNYEAQ. The CDR3 is 15 residues long.

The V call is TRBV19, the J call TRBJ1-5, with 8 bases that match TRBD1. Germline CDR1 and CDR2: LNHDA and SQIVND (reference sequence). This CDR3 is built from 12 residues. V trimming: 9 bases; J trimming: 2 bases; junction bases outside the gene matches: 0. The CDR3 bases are TGTGCCAGGGGACAGGGCAATCAGCCCCAGCATTTT. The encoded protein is CARGQGNQPQHF.

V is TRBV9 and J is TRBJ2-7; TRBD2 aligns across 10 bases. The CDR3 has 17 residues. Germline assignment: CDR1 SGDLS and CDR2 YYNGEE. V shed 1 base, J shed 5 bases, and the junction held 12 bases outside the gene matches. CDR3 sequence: CASSVSPAGGQSHEQYF. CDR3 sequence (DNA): TGTGCCAGCAGCGTAAGTCCAGCGGGAGGGCAATCCCACGAGCAGTACTTC.

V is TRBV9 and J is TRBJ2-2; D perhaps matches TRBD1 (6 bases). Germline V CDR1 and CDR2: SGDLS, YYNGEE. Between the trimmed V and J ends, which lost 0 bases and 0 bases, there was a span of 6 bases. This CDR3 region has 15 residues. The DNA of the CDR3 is TGTGCCAGCAGCGTAGAGGGGGCGAACACCGGGGAGCTGTTTTTT. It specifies CASSVEGANTGELFF.

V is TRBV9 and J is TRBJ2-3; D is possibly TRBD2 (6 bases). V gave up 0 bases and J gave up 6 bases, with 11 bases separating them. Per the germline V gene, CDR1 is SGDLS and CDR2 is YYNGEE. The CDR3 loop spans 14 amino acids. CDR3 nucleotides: TGTGCCAGCAGCGTAGACGGGAGTTCGGATACGCAGTATTTT. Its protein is CASSVDGSSDTQYF.